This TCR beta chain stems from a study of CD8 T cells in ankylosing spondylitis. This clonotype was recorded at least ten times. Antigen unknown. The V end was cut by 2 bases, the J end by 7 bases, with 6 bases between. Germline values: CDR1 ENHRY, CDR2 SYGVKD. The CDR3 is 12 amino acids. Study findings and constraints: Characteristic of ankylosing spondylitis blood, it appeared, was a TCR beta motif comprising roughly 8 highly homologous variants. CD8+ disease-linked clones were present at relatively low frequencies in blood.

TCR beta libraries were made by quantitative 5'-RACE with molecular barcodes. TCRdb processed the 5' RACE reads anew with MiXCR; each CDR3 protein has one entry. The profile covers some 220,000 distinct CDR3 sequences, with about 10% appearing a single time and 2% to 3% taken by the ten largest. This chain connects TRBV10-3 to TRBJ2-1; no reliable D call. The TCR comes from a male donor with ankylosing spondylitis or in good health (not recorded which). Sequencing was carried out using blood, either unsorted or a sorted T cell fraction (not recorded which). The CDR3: CAISEVVNEQFF. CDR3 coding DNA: TGTGCCATCAGTGAGGTCGTAAATGAGCAGTTCTTC.